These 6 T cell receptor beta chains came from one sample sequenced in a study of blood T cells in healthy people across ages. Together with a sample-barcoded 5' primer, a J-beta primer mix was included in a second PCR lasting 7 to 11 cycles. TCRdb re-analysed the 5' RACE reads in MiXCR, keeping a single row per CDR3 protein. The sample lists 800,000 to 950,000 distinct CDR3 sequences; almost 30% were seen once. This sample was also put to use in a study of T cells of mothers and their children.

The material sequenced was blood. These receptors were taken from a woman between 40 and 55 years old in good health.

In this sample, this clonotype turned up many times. The CDR3 nucleotides read TGCAGTGCTAGGGACATCGCACACTACGAGCAGTACTTC. This sequence encodes CSARDIAHYEQYF. The chain has TRBV20-1 and TRBJ2-7; maybe TRBD1 (5 bases). The CDR3 is made up of 13 amino acids. Trimming took 3 bases from V and 3 from J, leaving 12 bases between them. Germline V gene lookup returns CDR1 DFQATT and CDR2 SNEGSKA (reference sequence).

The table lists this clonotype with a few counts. CDR3 sequence: CASSVPGQRSYEQYF. CDR3 nucleotides: TGCGCCAGCAGCGTTCCGGGACAGCGCTCCTACGAGCAGTACTTC. This rearrangement joins TRBV5-1 to TRBJ2-7; 7 bases match TRBD1. The CDR3 has 15 amino acids. Germline V gene data show CDR1 as SGHRS and CDR2 as YFSETQ. V shed 4 bases and J 0 bases; nucleotides not matched to a gene: 7.

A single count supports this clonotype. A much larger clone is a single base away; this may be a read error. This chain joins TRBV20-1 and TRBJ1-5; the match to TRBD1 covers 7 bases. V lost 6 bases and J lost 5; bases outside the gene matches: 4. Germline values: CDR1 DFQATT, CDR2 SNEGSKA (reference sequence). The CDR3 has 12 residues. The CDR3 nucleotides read TGCAGTGCATGGACAGGAGATCAGCCCCAGCATTTT. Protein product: CSAWTGDQPQHF.

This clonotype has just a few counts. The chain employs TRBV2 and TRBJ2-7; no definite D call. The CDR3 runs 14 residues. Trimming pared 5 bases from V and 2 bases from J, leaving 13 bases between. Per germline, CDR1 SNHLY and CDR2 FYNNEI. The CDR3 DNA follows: TGTGCCAGCAGTCACCCGAACTTAGCCTACGAGCAGTACTTC. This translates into CASSHPNLAYEQYF.

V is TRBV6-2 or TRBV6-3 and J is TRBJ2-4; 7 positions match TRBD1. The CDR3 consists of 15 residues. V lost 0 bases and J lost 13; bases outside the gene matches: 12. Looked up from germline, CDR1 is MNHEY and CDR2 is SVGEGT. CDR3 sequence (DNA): TGTGCCAGCAGTTACTCGACAGGGCATAGCAATGAGCAGTACTTC. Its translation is CASSYSTGHSNEQYF.

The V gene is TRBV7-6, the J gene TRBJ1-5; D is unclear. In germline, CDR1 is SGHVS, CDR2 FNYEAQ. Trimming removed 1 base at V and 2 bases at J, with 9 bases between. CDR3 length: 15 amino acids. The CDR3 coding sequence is TGTGCCAGCAGCTTAGGGGTTGACTGCAATCAGCCCCAGCATTTT. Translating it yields CASSLGVDCNQPQHF.